Shown below are 24 T cell receptor beta chains from a single sample sequenced in a study of T cell responses to AZD1222 COVID-19 vaccine. Assay used: immunoSEQ multiplex PCR; TCRdb lists only in-frame clones, some missing. This sample has approximately 140,000 clones, with roughly 80% found just once. Specimen: peripheral blood, collected on day 0 of MenACWY control vaccination. These receptor sequences come from an adult in good health.

The rearrangement links TRBV29-1 to TRBJ1-2; D not resolved. Trimming took 7 bases from V and 4 from J, leaving 13 bases between them. The CDR3 runs to 12 residues. In germline, CDR1 is SQVTM, CDR2 ANQGSEA. CDR3 in DNA: TGCAGCGCCGGGTCCCTAGGCTATGGCTACACCTTC. This sequence encodes CSAGSLGYGYTF.

The chain is built from TRBV14 and TRBJ2-7, with D perhaps TRBD1 or TRBD2 (7 bases each). The length of the CDR3 is 14 residues. The germline V and J ends were trimmed by 4 bases and 7 bases, with 17 bases remaining between them. Germline CDR1 and CDR2: SGHDN and FVKESK. The CDR3 spells CASSPRAGGGEQYF. The CDR3 nucleotides read TGTGCCAGCAGCCCCAGAGCAGGGGGGGGTGAGCAGTACTTC.

This chain joins TRBV7-2 and TRBJ2-1; 8 bases fit TRBD2. CDR3 length: 15 amino acids. Germline loops: CDR1 SGHTA, CDR2 FQGNSA. The V and J ends lost 5 bases and 4 bases, in that order; junction bases with no gene match: 7. CDR3 DNA sequence: TGTGCCAGCAGCCCGGGACTAGTATATTACAATGAGCAGTTCTTC. Its translation: CASSPGLVYYNEQFF.

The rearrangement uses TRBV28 and TRBJ2-3; perhaps D is TRBD1 or TRBD2 (6 bases each). The V gene lost 6 bases and the J gene lost 0 bases, with 22 bases spanning the gap. Per the germline V gene, CDR1 is MDHEN and CDR2 is SYDVKM. The CDR3 runs 18 residues. In DNA, the CDR3 is TGTGCCAGCAGACAAGGGGGGTGGGGCACGTCTAGCACAGATACGCAGTATTTT. Its translation: CASRQGGWGTSSTDTQYF.

The chain links TRBV19 to TRBJ1-5; 7 positions agree with TRBD1. After removal of 4 bases from V and 2 bases from J, the junction contained 8 bases not matched to a gene. In germline, CDR1 is LNHDA, CDR2 SQIVND (reference sequence). The CDR3 extends over 16 amino acids. This chain's CDR3 is CASSTLDRVRNQPQHF. The CDR3 coding sequence is TGTGCCAGTAGTACACTCGACAGGGTACGCAATCAGCCCCAGCATTTT. Full variable domain (outside the CDR3, taken from reference TRBV19 and TRBJ1-5): DGGITQSPKYLFRKEGQNVTLSCEQNLNHDAMYWYRQDPGQGLRLIYYSQIVNDFQKGDIAEGYSVSREKKESFPLTVTSAQKNPTAFYLCASSTLDRVRNQPQHFGDGTRLSIL.

The chain is built from TRBV12-3 or TRBV12-4 and TRBJ1-2, with D uncertain. V was trimmed by 0 bases and J by 2 bases, leaving 4 bases between them. The CDR3 is made up of 13 amino acids. CDR3 in DNA: TGTGCCAGCAGTTTAGCGGAAAACTATGGCTACACCTTC. This encodes CASSLAENYGYTF.

The CDR3 here is CASSNSGGASDTQYF. In DNA form, the CDR3 reads TGTGCCAGCTCAAATAGCGGGGGGGCCTCAGATACGCAGTATTTT. The chain joins TRBV18 to TRBJ2-3; TRBD2 aligns across 11 bases. The CDR3 has 15 amino acids. J gave up 4 bases and V 5 bases, and 5 bases lay outside the gene matches. Per germline, CDR1 KGHSH and CDR2 LQKENI.

This chain uses TRBV3-1 (or the pseudogene TRBV3-2) with TRBJ1-3; D gene unclear. Trimming cost V 4 bases and J 2 bases, with 15 bases left between them. CDR3 length equals 16 residues. The germline V gene has CDR1 LGHDT and CDR2 YNNKEL (reference sequence). Written as DNA, the CDR3 is TGTGCCAGCAGCCCGCTGTCAACGTTTACTGGAAACACCATATATTTT. Amino acid sequence: CASSPLSTFTGNTIYF.

CDR3 in amino acids: CASSPMTTYGTKRNYGYTF. CDR3 in DNA: TGTGCCAGCTCACCCATGACTACCTACGGGACAAAAAGGAACTATGGCTACACCTTC. The chain joins TRBV18 to TRBJ1-2, with a tentative D call TRBD1 (6 bases). V dropped 3 bases and J dropped 2 bases, with 25 bases sitting between them. Germline V lookup: CDR1 KGHSH, CDR2 LQKENI. This CDR3 contains 19 residues.

V is TRBV5-5 and J is TRBJ1-1; D is possibly TRBD1 (5 bases). The CDR3 extends over 14 amino acids. Germline CDR1 and CDR2: SGHKS and YYEKEE (reference sequence). V was pared by 0 bases and J by 2 bases, with 8 bases between. The CDR3: CASSLDRLNTEAFF. The CDR3 DNA is TGTGCCAGCAGCTTGGACAGGCTAAACACTGAAGCTTTCTTT. Together with reference TRBV5-5 and TRBJ1-1, the CDR3 gives the full variable domain: DAGVTQSPTHLIKTRGQQVTLRCSPISGHKSVSWYQQVLGQGPQFIFQYYEKEERGRGNFPDRFSARQFPNYSSELNVNALLLGDSALYLCASSLDRLNTEAFFGQGTRLTVV.

The chain employs TRBV13 and TRBJ2-2; D remains unclear. The V end lost 0 bases, the J end lost 1 base, and 6 bases lay between the germline ends. The CDR3 has 15 residues. Germline V gene lookup returns CDR1 PRHDT and CDR2 FYEKMQ (reference sequence). CDR3 region: CASSLGVVNTGELFF. CDR3 DNA: TGTGCCAGCAGCTTAGGGGTCGTGAACACCGGGGAGCTGTTTTTT.

The chain recombines TRBV20-1 with TRBJ1-2; D is perhaps TRBD1 (5 bases). This CDR3 has 10 residues. V was clipped by 6 bases and J by 7 bases, with 9 bases between them. Looked up from germline, CDR1 is DFQATT and CDR2 is SNEGSKA (reference sequence). Here the CDR3 DNA reads TGCAGTGCGGGGGAGGGTGGCTACACCTTC. Protein: CSAGEGGYTF.

V gene TRBV19 combines with J gene TRBJ1-4, with D possibly TRBD1 on 5 matching bases. Germline V gene lookup returns CDR1 LNHDA and CDR2 SQIVND (reference sequence). CDR3 length: 14 amino acids. Trimming cost V 7 bases and J 7 bases, with 16 bases left between them. The CDR3: CASTATDLSEKLFF. CDR3 coding DNA: TGTGCCAGTACGGCGACAGATCTAAGTGAAAAACTGTTTTTT.

The chain employs TRBV11-2 and TRBJ1-5; TRBD1 is a possible D gene (5 bases). V was shortened by 4 bases and J by 0 bases, with 13 bases between the two germline ends. Germline values: CDR1 SGHAT, CDR2 FQNNGV. This CDR3 has 16 amino acids. The CDR3 nucleotides read TGTGCCAGCAGCTCGGATAGGGGACCTAGCAATCAGCCCCAGCATTTT. Translated, it gives CASSSDRGPSNQPQHF.

The rearrangement joins TRBV12-3 or TRBV12-4 to TRBJ2-3; D unresolved. The CDR3 covers 10 residues. With 3 bases removed from V and 7 bases from J, the gap between germline ends came to 2 bases. The CDR3 nucleotides are TGTGCCAGCAGTTTTAATACGCAGTATTTT. Its translation is CASSFNTQYF.

The chain employs TRBV2 and TRBJ1-5; D gene ambiguous. Germline loops: CDR1 SNHLY, CDR2 FYNNEI. The CDR3 sequence is 15 residues long. V lost 5 bases to trimming and J lost 3 bases, with 14 bases between them. The CDR3, as DNA: TGTGCCAGCAGTACCGCCCCGACGGTCAATCAGCCCCAGCATTTT. Its translation is CASSTAPTVNQPQHF.

The gene calls are TRBV27 and TRBJ1-2; 7 bases fit TRBD1. Germline V gene sequence: CDR1 MNHEY, CDR2 SMNVEV (reference sequence). The CDR3 length is 12 residues. V shed 6 bases, J shed 9 bases, and the junction held 7 bases outside the gene matches. The CDR3 DNA follows: TGTGCCAGCAGGGGGGGGACAGATAGCTACACCTTC. Protein: CASRGGTDSYTF.

V and J are TRBV6-2 or TRBV6-3 and TRBJ2-5, with D possibly TRBD2 on 6 matching bases. Germline CDR1 is MNHEY and CDR2 is SVGEGT. This CDR3 contains 12 residues. V lost 5 bases and J lost 5, with 9 bases in between. CDR3 in amino acids: CASSDRGETQYF. Written as DNA, the CDR3 is TGTGCCAGCAGTGACCGGGGGGAGACCCAGTACTTC.

The J gene is TRBJ2-1, the V gene TRBV11-2, with 15 bases aligning to TRBD2. The CDR3 is made up of 15 amino acids. The V gene's germline CDR1 is SGHAT and CDR2 FQNNGV. V shed 6 bases and J 7 bases; nucleotides not matched to a gene: 4. This CDR3 is CASRPGLAGGNEQFF. As DNA, the CDR3 is TGTGCCAGCAGACCCGGACTAGCGGGAGGGAATGAGCAGTTCTTC. Full variable domain (missing parts from reference TRBV11-2 and TRBJ2-1): EAGVAQSPRYKIIEKRQSVAFWCNPISGHATLYWYQQILGQGPKLLIQFQNNGVVDDSQLPKDRFSAERLKGVDSTLKIQPAKLEDSAVYLCASRPGLAGGNEQFFGPGTRLTVL.

This rearrangement joins TRBV5-6 to TRBJ1-5; no firm D call. The CDR3 spans 15 residues. The ends were cut back, 3 bases at V and 0 bases at J, with 10 bases in the middle. CDR1 is SGHDT and CDR2 is YYEEEE in the germline V gene. The CDR3 loop is CASSSYSYSNQPQHF. In nucleotides, the CDR3 is TGTGCCAGCAGCTCATACTCCTATAGCAATCAGCCCCAGCATTTT. Based on the CDR3 plus reference TRBV5-6 and TRBJ1-5, the full variable domain is DAGVTQSPTHLIKTRGQQVTLRCSPKSGHDTVSWYQQALGQGPQFIFQYYEEEERQRGNFPDRFSGHQFPNYSSELNVNALLLGDSALYLCASSSYSYSNQPQHFGDGTRLSIL.

This sequence joins TRBV7-2 and TRBJ1-2; D not resolved. CDR1 is SGHTA and CDR2 is FQGNSA in the germline V gene. This CDR3 has 15 residues. Trimming took off 1 base at V and 1 base at J, with 10 bases between the two ends. CDR3 in DNA: TGTGCCAGCAGCTTAGAATCCGGCAATAACTATGGCTACACCTTC. Translating gives CASSLESGNNYGYTF. Complete variable domain (other parts from reference TRBV7-2 and TRBJ1-2): GAGVSQSPSNKVTEKGKDVELRCDPISGHTALYWYRQSLGQGLEFLIYFQGNSAPDKSGLPSDRFSAERTGGSVSTLTIQRTQQEDSAVYLCASSLESGNNYGYTFGSGTRLTVV.

The rearrangement joins TRBV5-1 to TRBJ1-3; possible D gene TRBD1, 6 bases. Trimming pared 4 bases from V and 3 bases from J, leaving 11 bases between. Germline lookup yields CDR1 SGHRS and CDR2 YFSETQ. The CDR3 runs to 14 residues. The CDR3 coding sequence is TGCGCCAGCAGCGACGGGGGGCTTGGAAACACCATATATTTT. Its translation is CASSDGGLGNTIYF.

The chain employs TRBV5-4 and TRBJ2-7; TRBD2 agrees at 12 bases. CDR1 is SGHNT and CDR2 is YYREEE in the germline V gene (reference sequence). Trimming at V came to 4 bases and at J to 3 bases, leaving 5 bases not matched to a gene. The CDR3 contains 15 residues. Here the CDR3 DNA reads TGTGCCAGCAGCCCGGGGACTAGCGGGTTCTACGAGCAGTACTTC. The encoded protein is CASSPGTSGFYEQYF.

This clone was found once. The chain recombines TRBV6-5 with TRBJ1-4; unclear D gene. The CDR3 spans 13 residues. Deletions cut 0 bases from V and 13 bases from J, with 12 bases between. CDR1 and CDR2 from the germline V gene are MNHEY and SVGAGI. This chain's CDR3 is CASSYSAGSLLFF. The CDR3, as DNA: TGTGCCAGCAGTTACTCGGCCGGGTCCCTACTGTTTTTT.